One and the same sample provided the 9 T cell receptor beta chains below, sequenced in a study of blood T cell repertoires in COVID-19 (TCRdb year 2020). The method behind the library was the immunoSEQ multiplex PCR assay. What TCRdb holds here is the immuneACCESS table cut down to in-frame rearrangements. Part of the clones is not present; checked against another copy, under half of the missing clones reflect an unresolved V gene, and the others are unexplained. Present in this sample are about 16,000 clones, about 88% of which were seen just once. Roughly 24% of the sample is taken by the ten largest. Sequenced: peripheral blood. All receptors derive from a man in his sixties with acute or convalescent COVID-19.

This clone is hyperexpanded (1% or more) by share. The chain carries TRBV24-1 and TRBJ2-2; 10 positions agree with TRBD2. V lost 3 bases and J lost 6; bases outside the gene matches: 6. Germline V gene data show CDR1 as KGHDR and CDR2 as SFDVKD. The CDR3 spans 16 residues. Here the CDR3 reads CATSDESSGSAGELFF. DNA of the CDR3: TGTGCCACCAGTGATGAGTCTAGCGGGAGTGCCGGGGAGCTGTTTTTT.

The CDR3 DNA reads TGTGCCAGCAGCTTAGAGTTCGGGGCCTACAATGAGCAGTTCTTC. It codes for CASSLEFGAYNEQFF. The chain combines TRBV11-2 with TRBJ2-1, with D maybe TRBD2 (5 bases). With 0 bases removed from V and 2 bases from J, the gap between germline ends came to 8 bases. In germline, CDR1 is SGHAT, CDR2 FQNNGV. The CDR3 covers 15 residues.

The chain has TRBV11-2 and TRBJ1-2; tentatively, D is TRBD1 (5 bases). V lost 5 bases to trimming and J lost 5 bases, with 9 bases between them. CDR3 length equals 12 residues. CDR1 is SGHAT and CDR2 is FQNNGV in the germline V gene. CDR3 amino acids: CASSLQGYGYTF. CDR3 DNA: TGTGCCAGCAGCCTCCAGGGATATGGCTACACCTTC.

This clone was picked up one time. This chain joins TRBV27 and TRBJ2-7, with D possibly matching TRBD1 (5 bases). Between the trimmed V and J ends, which lost 3 bases and 4 bases, there was a span of 16 bases. From germline, CDR1 is MNHEY and CDR2 SMNVEV (reference sequence). The CDR3 runs 15 residues. The CDR3: CASSFFQGGKYEQYF. CDR3 nucleotides: TGTGCCAGCAGTTTTTTCCAGGGTGGGAAATACGAGCAGTACTTC.

The gene calls are TRBV19 and TRBJ1-6; D remains ambiguous. Germline loops: CDR1 LNHDA, CDR2 SQIVND (reference sequence). The CDR3 loop spans 15 amino acids. Trimming took off 7 bases at V and 2 bases at J, with 12 bases between the two ends. The CDR3 protein is CASNRGSTYNSPLHF. CDR3 DNA sequence: TGTGCCAGTAATCGGGGAAGCACCTATAATTCACCCCTCCACTTT.

The chain has TRBV10-1 and TRBJ2-7; possibly TRBD2 for D (5 bases). Germline CDR1 reads WNHNN; CDR2 reads SYGVQD (reference sequence). Trimming left V 2 bases short and J 3 bases short, with 8 bases between. The CDR3 spans 13 residues. The CDR3 region is CASSELRDYEQYF. The CDR3 DNA follows: TGCGCCAGCAGTGAGCTCCGGGACTACGAGCAGTACTTC.

This chain joins TRBV15 and TRBJ1-2, with a tentative D call TRBD1 (6 bases). V was clipped by 1 base and J by 4 bases, with 13 bases between them. Germline values: CDR1 LNHNV, CDR2 YYDKDF (reference sequence). This CDR3 is 15 amino acids long. The CDR3 DNA reads TGTGCCACCAGCAGAGGTCATAGGACAGCCTATGGCTACACCTTC. Translation: CATSRGHRTAYGYTF.

This clone is medium-sized (0.01 to 0.1%) within its sample. This chain links TRBV28 with TRBJ2-7; no clear D. The CDR3 is 14 residues long. Germline CDR1 is MDHEN and CDR2 is SYDVKM. V lost 5 bases and J 1 base, leaving 12 bases between the germline ends. The chain's CDR3 is CASSLSASSYEQYF. The CDR3 bases are TGTGCCAGCAGTCTCTCCGCTAGTTCCTACGAGCAGTACTTC.

The rearrangement joins TRBV28 to TRBJ2-1; 12 bases line up with TRBD2. Germline lookup yields CDR1 MDHEN and CDR2 SYDVKM. Losses at the gene ends were 8 bases for V and 7 bases for J; bases not matched to a gene: 3. CDR3 length: 13 amino acids. The CDR3 bases are TGTGCCAGCGGACTAGCGGGATATAATGAGCAGTTCTTC. This translates into CASGLAGYNEQFF.